The clone carrying this T cell receptor beta chain was detected a few times. This record comes from a study of Graves' ophthalmopathy and Graves' hyperthyroidism. It was from 10 ml of fresh peripheral blood that the PBMCs came. Amplification of TCR beta CDR3 regions used RNA transcripts. The workflow started with a first-round RT-PCR run with HTBI primers and then moved on to a second-round multiplex PCR. One entry per CDR3 protein results from TCRdb running MiXCR on the multiplex PCR reads. The table shows hundreds of thousands of distinct CDR3 sequences, with under 50% occurring only once. Germline V gives CDR1 SGHTA, CDR2 FQGNSA. V dropped 4 bases and J dropped 7; count of bases not matched to a gene: 7. This CDR3 contains 15 residues.

Sequenced input: peripheral blood. V usage is TRBV7-2 and J usage is TRBJ1-5; the match to TRBD1 covers 10 bases. This TCR came from an adult man with Graves' ophthalmopathy. The CDR3 DNA reads as TGTGCCAGCAGCTCCGGACAGGGGGAAGGGCAGCCCCAGCATTTT. Encoded protein: CASSSGQGEGQPQHF.